This record concerns one TCR beta chain sequence. Its target antigen remains unknown. No clone much larger than this one lies a single base away; base qualities are absent. These data originate in a study of shared clonotypes between healthy human individuals (dated by TCRdb to 2019 to 2021). A note on the overall study: A couple of women and a few men aged 18 to 49 years were included in the cohort. Leukapheresis yielded between about 0.9 and 9.5 billion PBMCs per donor. The study deeply sequenced blood TCR repertoires of five healthy adults to estimate repertoire size and the extent of clonotype sharing between individuals. Different laboratories and diverse techniques were used to prepare libraries and sequence TCR repertoires, to increase sequencing depth and limit assay-specific biases. Per donor, three plates each were used for CD4 naive and CD4 memory, two for CD8 naive, and one for CD8 memory.

Using the deep immunoSEQ assay, TCR CDR3 regions were amplified from genomic DNA by multiplex PCR. For each cell subset, the extracted genomic DNA was distributed evenly across all wells of several immunoSEQ 96-well plates, and each plate served as one replicate. Each replicate PCR for sorted subsets received about 0.2 ug genomic DNA, equal to about 30,000 T cell genomes. The purified libraries were quantified using a Qubit 3.0 fluorometer, sized with a Bioanalyzer 2100, and then quantified again using the KAPA Library Quantification kit. A separate single-read 150-cycle Illumina NextSeq 550 flow cell was used to sequence each immunoSEQ 96-well plate. The authors' pipeline ran thus. Because the immunoSEQ output held only junctional sequences and lacked quality scores, the filtering could not match the filtering applied to full-length reads. To assign V/J genes and CDR3, sequences were annotated against IMGT germline references using PyIR, a Python wrapper for IgBLAST v1.9. Reads were removed for weak V/J assignments (E-value above 1e-6), missing CDR3, stop codons, out-of-frame junctions, or ambiguous translated residues. A V3J clonotype was defined by an identical inferred V gene, J gene, and CDR3 amino acid sequence. To compute the percentage overlap between repertoires, the number of shared unique clonotypes was divided by the size of the smaller repertoire. Richness of each repertoire was evaluated using RTK rarefaction, the Chao1 estimator, and Recon v2.1 estimates of unobserved clonotypes. Generation probabilities were computed with OLGA for all TCRbeta clonotypes obtained by the gDNA method from a handful of donors. Held by TCRdb, this immuneACCESS table contains in-frame sequences only and omits some clones. Under half of the omission traces to an unresolved V gene where checked; the cause of the rest is unknown. V, J and clone size reflect that table, while D and trimming were determined from the DNA. This sample has approximately 1,500,000 clones in its table, and around 98% of those were observed once. Clones ranked in the top ten supply approximately 0.44% of the sample.

Overall study outcomes, separate from this receptor: Sampling was limited to blood, and TCR repertoires in tissue likely differ from TCR repertoires in blood. Sharing across a handful of donors was observed for approximately 5% of naive CD4, around 3.5% of naive CD8, 2% to 2.5% of memory CD4, and around 0.4% of memory CD8 clonotypes. The small number of donors limited the genetic and exposure-history diversity represented. Pairwise subsampling led to the expectation that sequencing depth would affect the degree of clonotype sharing among donors. Naive subsets generally had larger estimated clonotype richness than memory subsets did. Clonotypes shared by all four sorted-subset donors showed higher generation probabilities than non-shared clonotypes. Rarefaction of sorted-subset datasets indicated incomplete sequencing despite the large sequencing depth.

The donors were healthy, HIV-negative adults with no recently reported acute infections or vaccinations. Only Caucasian adults living in Nashville, Tennessee, USA were represented among the donors. CD4+ T cells were enriched by magnetic negative selection; naive cells were then positively selected on CD45RA, and the negative fraction formed the memory subset. After blood collection by leukapheresis, PBMCs were isolated using Ficoll-Histopaque density gradient centrifugation and then cryopreserved in the vapor phase of liquid nitrogen. Purity and quantity of every magnetically sorted T cell population were checked by analytical flow cytometry. From each sorted fraction, genomic DNA was isolated and quantified by UV absorbance on a Nanodrop 2000c. The receptor comes from a man aged 25 to 40 in good health. Sequenced: naive CD4+ T cells sorted from blood. The meaning of the sample's cell subset or site label: CD45RA+ positively selected.

The CDR3 region has the sequence CASSLRSGYYQYF. The nucleotide sequence is given as TGTGCCAGCAGTTTGCGTAGCGGGTACTACCAGTACTTC. In this chain, TRBV6-5 is recombined with TRBJ2-5; 7 bases in the junction line up with TRBD2. From cysteine to phenylalanine, the CDR3 is 13 amino acids long. CDR3 DNA only is kept here, 39 bases in frame from base 1. The germline V gene supplies CDR1 MNHEY and CDR2 SVGAGI. V trim: 4 bases; J trim: 10 bases; unmatched bases: 9.